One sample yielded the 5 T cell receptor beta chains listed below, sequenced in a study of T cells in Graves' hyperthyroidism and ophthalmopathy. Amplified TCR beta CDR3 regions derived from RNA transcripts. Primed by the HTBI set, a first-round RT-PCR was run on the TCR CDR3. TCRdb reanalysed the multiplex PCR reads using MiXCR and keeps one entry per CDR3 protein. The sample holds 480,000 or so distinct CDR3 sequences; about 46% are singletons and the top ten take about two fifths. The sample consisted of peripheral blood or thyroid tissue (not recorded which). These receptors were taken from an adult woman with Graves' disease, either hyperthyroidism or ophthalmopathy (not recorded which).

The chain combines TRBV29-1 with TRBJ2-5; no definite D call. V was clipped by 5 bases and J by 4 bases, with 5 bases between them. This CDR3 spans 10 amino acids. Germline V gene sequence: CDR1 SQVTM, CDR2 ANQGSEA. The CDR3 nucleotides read TGCAGCGTTAGATTAGAGACCCAGTACTTC. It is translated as CSVRLETQYF.

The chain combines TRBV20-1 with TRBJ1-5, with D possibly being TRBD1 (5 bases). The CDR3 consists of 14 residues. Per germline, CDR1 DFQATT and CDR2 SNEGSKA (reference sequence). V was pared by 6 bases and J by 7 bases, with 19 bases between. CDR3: CSASSAGRGQPQHF. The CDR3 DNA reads TGCAGTGCCTCTAGCGCAGGGAGGGGACAGCCCCAGCATTTT.

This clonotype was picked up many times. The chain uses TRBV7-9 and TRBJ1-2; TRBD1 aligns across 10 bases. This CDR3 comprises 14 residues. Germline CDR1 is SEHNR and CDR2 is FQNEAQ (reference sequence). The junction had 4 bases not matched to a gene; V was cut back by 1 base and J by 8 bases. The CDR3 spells CASSLVDRGRGYTF. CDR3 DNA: TGTGCCAGCAGCTTAGTGGACAGGGGGAGAGGCTACACCTTC.

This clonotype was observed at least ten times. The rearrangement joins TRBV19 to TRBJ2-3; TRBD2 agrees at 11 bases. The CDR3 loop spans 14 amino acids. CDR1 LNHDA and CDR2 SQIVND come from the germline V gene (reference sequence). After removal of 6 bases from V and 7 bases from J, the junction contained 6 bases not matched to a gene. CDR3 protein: CASRRASGRNTQYF. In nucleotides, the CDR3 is TGTGCCAGTAGACGGGCTAGCGGGAGGAATACGCAGTATTTT. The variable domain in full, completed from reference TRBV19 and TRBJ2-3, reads DGGITQSPKYLFRKEGQNVTLSCEQNLNHDAMYWYRQDPGQGLRLIYYSQIVNDFQKGDIAEGYSVSREKKESFPLTVTSAQKNPTAFYLCASRRASGRNTQYFGPGTRLTVL.

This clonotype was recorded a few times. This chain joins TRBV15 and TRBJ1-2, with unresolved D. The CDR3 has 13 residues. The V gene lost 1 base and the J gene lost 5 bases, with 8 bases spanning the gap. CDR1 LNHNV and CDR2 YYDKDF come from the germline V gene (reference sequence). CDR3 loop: CATSRGLQYGYTF. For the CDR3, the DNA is TGTGCCACCAGCAGAGGACTGCAGTATGGCTACACCTTC.